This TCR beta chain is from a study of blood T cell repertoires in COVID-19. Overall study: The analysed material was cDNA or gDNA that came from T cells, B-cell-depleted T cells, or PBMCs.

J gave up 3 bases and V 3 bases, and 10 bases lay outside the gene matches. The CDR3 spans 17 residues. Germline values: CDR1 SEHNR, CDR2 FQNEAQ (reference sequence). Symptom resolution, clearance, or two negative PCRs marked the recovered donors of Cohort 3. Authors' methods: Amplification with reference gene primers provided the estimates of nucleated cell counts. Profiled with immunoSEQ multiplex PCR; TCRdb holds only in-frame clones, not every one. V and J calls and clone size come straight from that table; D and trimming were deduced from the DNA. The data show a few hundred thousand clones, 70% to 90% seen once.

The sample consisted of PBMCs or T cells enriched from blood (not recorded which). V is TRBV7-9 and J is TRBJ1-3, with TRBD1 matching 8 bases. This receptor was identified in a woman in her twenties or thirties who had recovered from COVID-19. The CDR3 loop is CASSFAGQEVFGNTIYF. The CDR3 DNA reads TGTGCCAGCAGCTTCGCGGGACAGGAAGTCTTTGGAAACACCATATATTTT.